The sequence of this T cell receptor (beta chain) was determined in a study of early T cells in non-severe SARS-CoV-2 infection. Overall study context: RNA in bulk from unsorted whole blood was sequenced, and chains were unpaired.

Individual cDNA molecules each received unique molecular identifiers attached to them. TCRdb re-called the 5' RACE reads with MiXCR, one entry per CDR3 protein. The sample contains some 26,000 distinct CDR3 sequences, 3.5% to 4.5% of which appear only once. The CDR3 has 16 residues. In germline, CDR1 is ENHRY, CDR2 SYGVKD. V dropped 3 bases and J dropped 2; count of bases not matched to a gene: 7. This clonotype was recorded at least ten times. Sequenced: whole blood. The V and J genes are TRBV10-3 and TRBJ1-2; 9 bases are shared with TRBD1. This clonotype was obtained from an adult who was a healthcare worker with PCR-confirmed SARS-CoV-2 infection or an uninfected control (not recorded which). The CDR3 nucleotides are TGTGCCATCAGTGAAGGACCGGGACAGGGAAACTATGGCTACACCTTC. Residues: CAISEGPGQGNYGYTF.